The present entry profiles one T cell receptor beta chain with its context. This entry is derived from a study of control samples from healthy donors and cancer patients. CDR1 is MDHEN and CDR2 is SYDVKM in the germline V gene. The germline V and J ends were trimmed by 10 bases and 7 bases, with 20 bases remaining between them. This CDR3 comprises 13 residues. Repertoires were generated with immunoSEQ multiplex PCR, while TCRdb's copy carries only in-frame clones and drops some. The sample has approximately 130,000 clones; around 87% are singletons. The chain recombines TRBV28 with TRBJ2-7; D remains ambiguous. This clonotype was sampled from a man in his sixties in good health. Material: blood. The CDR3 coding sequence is TGTGCCACCCAGTCCCCACCGGTTGGGGAGCAGTACTTC. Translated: CATQSPPVGEQYF.